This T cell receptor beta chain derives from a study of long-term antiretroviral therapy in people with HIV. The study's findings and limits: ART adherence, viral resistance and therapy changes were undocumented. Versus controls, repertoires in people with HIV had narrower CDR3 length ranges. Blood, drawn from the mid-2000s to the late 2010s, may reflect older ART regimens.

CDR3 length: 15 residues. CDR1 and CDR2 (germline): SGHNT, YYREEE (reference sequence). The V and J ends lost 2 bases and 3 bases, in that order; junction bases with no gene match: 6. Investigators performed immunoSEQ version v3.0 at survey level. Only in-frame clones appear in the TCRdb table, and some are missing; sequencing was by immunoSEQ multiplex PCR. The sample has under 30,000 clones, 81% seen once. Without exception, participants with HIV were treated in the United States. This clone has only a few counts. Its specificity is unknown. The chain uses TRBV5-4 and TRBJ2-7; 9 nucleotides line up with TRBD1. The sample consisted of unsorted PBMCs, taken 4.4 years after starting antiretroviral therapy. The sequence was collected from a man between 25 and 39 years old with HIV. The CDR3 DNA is TGTGCCAGCAGCTTTCCCCGGACAGGGGTCTACGAGCAGTACTTC. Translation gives CASSFPRTGVYEQYF. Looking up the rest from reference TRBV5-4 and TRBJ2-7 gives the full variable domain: ETGVTQSPTHLIKTRGQQVTLRCSSQSGHNTVSWYQQALGQGPQFIFQYYREEENGRGNFPPRFSGLQFPNYSSELNVNALELDDSALYLCASSFPRTGVYEQYFGPGTRLTVT.